The TCR beta chain described here comes from a study of T cells after posttransplantation cyclophosphamide. Sequenced by immunoSEQ multiplex PCR; TCRdb stores in-frame clones only, minus some. Recorded here are some 39,000 clones, with no singletons, and the ten leading clones hold 1.2%. This clone was counted at least ten times. What it recognizes is unknown. Study findings and constraints: Recipient CMV seropositivity and CMV reactivation strongly tracked TRB clonality. Blood and skin or GI T cell repertoires showed limited TRB overlap.

The CDR3 has 18 residues. CDR1 is SGHAT and CDR2 is FQNNGV in the germline V gene. The junction had 23 bases not matched to a gene; V was cut back by 7 bases and J by 7 bases. This related bone marrow graft donor gave peripheral blood on the day of marrow donation. Source material: PBMCs. The receptor was isolated from a girl aged 5-17 years in good health, CMV-negative, and a related stem cell transplant donor. This sequence joins TRBV11-2 and TRBJ2-7; the match to TRBD2 covers 9 bases. CDR3 coding DNA: TGTGCCAGCAACTTGGGAGACCCTTGGACTAGCGTACCGTGGGAGCAGTACTTC. It translates to CASNLGDPWTSVPWEQYF. The whole variable domain, remainder taken from reference TRBV11-2 and TRBJ2-7, is EAGVAQSPRYKIIEKRQSVAFWCNPISGHATLYWYQQILGQGPKLLIQFQNNGVVDDSQLPKDRFSAERLKGVDSTLKIQPAKLEDSAVYLCASNLGDPWTSVPWEQYFGPGTRLTVT.